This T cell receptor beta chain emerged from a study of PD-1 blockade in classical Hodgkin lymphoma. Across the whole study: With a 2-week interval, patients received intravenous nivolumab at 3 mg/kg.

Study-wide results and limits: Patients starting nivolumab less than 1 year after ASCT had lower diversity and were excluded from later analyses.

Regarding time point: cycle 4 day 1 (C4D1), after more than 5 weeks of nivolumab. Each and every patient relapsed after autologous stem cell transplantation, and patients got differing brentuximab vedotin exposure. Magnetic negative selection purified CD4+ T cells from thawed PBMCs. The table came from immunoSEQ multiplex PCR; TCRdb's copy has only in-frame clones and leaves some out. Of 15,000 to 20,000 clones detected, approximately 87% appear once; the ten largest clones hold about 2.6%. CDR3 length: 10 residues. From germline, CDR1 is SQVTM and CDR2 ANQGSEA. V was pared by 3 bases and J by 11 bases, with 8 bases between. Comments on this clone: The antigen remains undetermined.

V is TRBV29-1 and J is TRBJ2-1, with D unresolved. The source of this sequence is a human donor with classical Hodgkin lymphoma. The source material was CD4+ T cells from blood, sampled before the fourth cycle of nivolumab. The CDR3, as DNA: TGCAGCGTTGAGTGGGGAAAGCAGTTCTTC. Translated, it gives CSVEWGKQFF.